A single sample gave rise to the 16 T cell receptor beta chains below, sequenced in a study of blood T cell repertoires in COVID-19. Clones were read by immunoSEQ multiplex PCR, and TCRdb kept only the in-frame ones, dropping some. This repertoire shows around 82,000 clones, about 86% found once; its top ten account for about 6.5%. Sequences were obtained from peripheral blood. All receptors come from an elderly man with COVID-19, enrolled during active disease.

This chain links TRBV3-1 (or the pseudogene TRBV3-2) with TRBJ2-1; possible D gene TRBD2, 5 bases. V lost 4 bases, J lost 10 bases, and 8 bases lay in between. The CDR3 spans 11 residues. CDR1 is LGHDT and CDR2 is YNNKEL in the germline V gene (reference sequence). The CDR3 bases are TGTGCCAGCAGCCTGACTAACGAGCAGTTCTTC. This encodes CASSLTNEQFF.

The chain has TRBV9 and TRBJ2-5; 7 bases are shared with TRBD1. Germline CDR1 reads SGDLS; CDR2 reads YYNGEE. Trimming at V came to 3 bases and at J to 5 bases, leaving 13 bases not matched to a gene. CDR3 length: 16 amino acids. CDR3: CASSATGAALGETQYF. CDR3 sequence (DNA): TGTGCCAGCAGCGCCACAGGGGCTGCATTAGGGGAGACCCAGTACTTC.

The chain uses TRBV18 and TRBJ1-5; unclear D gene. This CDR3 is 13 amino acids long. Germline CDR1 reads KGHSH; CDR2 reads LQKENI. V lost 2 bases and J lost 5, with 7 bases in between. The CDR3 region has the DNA TGTGCCAGCTCACCAGGCAGTGATCAGCCCCAGCATTTT. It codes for CASSPGSDQPQHF. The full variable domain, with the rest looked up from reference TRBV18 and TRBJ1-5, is NAGVMQNPRHLVRRRGQEARLRCSPMKGHSHVYWYRQLPEEGLKFMVYLQKENIIDESGMPKERFSAEFPKEGPSILRIQQVVRGDSAAYFCASSPGSDQPQHFGDGTRLSIL.

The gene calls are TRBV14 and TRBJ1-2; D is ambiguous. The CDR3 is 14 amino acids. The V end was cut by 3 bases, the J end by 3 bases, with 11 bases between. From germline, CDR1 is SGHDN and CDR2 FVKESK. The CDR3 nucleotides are TGTGCCAGCAGCCAGTTTCGTGGAGACTATGGCTACACCTTC. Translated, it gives CASSQFRGDYGYTF.

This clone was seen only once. Here the CDR3 reads CASRRDRRYYEQYF. CDR3 sequence (DNA): TGTGCCAGCAGACGGGACAGACGTTACTACGAGCAGTACTTC. The chain has TRBV7-2 and TRBJ2-7, with 7 positions matching TRBD1. The CDR3 runs to 14 residues. With 6 bases clipped from V and 3 bases from J, the junction kept 8 bases outside the gene matches. Looked up from germline, CDR1 is SGHTA and CDR2 is FQGNSA.

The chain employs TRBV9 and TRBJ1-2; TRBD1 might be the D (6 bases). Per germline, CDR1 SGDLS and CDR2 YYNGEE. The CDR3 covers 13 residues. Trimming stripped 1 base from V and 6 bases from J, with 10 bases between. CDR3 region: CASSVNRADGYTF. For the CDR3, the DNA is TGTGCCAGCAGCGTAAACAGGGCTGATGGCTACACCTTC.

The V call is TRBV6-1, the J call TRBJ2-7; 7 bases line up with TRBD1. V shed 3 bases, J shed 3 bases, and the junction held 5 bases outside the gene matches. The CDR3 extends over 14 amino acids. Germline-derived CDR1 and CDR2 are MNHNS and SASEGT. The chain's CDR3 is CASSDRDSDYEQYF. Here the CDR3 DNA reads TGTGCCAGCAGTGACCGGGACAGTGACTACGAGCAGTACTTC.

The CDR3 region has the DNA TGTGCCAGCAGTTCAACAGAGCCCAATCAGCCCCAGCATTTT. Residues: CASSSTEPNQPQHF. V gene TRBV28 combines with J gene TRBJ1-5; D not resolved. V was pared by 4 bases and J by 3 bases, with 10 bases between. This CDR3 is built from 14 residues. Germline CDR1 reads MDHEN; CDR2 reads SYDVKM.

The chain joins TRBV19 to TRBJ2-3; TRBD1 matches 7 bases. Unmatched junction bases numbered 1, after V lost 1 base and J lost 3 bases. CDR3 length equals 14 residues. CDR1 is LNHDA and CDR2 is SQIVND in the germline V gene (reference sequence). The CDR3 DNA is TGTGCCAGTAGTATAGGACAGGGAACAGATACGCAGTATTTT. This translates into CASSIGQGTDTQYF.

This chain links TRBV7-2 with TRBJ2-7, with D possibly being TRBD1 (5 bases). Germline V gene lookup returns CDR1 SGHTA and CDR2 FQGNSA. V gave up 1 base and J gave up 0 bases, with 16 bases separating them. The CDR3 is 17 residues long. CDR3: CASSLGQSYLLSYEQYF. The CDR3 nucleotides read TGTGCCAGCAGCTTAGGACAGTCATACCTCCTCTCCTACGAGCAGTACTTC.

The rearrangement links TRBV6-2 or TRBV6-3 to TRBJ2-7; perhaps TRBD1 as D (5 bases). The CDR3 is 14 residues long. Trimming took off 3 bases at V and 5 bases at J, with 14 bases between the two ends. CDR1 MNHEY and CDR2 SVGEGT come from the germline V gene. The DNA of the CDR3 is TGTGCCAGCAGTTATAGGCAGGGCATCAACGAGCAGTACTTC. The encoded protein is CASSYRQGINEQYF.

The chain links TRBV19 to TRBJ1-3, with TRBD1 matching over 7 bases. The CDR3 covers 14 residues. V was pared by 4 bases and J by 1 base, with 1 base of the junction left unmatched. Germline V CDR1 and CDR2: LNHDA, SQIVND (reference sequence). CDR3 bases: TGTGCCAGTAGTAGACAGGGTTCTGGAAACACCATATATTTT. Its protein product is CASSRQGSGNTIYF.

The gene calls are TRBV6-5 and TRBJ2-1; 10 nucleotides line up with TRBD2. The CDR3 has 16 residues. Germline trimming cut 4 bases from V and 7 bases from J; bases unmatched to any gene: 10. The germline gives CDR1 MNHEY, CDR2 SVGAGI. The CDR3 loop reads CASSSLAGVFGNEQFF. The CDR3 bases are TGTGCCAGCAGTTCTCTAGCGGGGGTTTTCGGGAATGAGCAGTTCTTC.

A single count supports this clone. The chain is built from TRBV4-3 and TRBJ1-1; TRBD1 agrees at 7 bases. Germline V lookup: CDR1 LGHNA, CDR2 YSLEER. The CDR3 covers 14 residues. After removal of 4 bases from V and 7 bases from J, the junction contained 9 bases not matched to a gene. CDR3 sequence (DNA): TGCGCCAGCAGCCGTCAGACTAGGGGGCTTGAAGCTTTCTTT. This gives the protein CASSRQTRGLEAFF.

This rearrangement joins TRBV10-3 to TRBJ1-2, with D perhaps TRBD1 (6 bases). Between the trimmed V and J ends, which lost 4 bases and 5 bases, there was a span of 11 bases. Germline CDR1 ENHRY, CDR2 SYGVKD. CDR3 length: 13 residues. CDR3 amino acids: CAISVAGEYGYTF. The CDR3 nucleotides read TGTGCCATCAGTGTCGCAGGGGAGTATGGCTACACCTTC.

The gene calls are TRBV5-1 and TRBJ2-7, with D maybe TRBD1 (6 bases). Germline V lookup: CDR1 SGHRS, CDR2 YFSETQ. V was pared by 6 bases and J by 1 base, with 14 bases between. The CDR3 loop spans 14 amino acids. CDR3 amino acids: CASKLGQGSYEQYF. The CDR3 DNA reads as TGCGCCAGCAAATTGGGGCAGGGGTCCTACGAGCAGTACTTC.